Presented here are 9 T cell receptor beta chains from one specimen sequenced in a study of beta chain features in type 1 diabetes (dated by TCRdb to the late 2010s). The paper as a whole reports these results and caveats: Type 1 diabetes patients showed a moderate but significant shortening of TCRB CDR3 length in all four CD4+ subsets.

Antigens of these TCRs are unknown. Library creation used the immunoSEQ multiplex PCR assay. The entire amount of isolated RNA was reverse transcribed using the High Capacity cDNA Reverse Transcription Kit, so the sequenced TCRB transcripts were expressed ones. Here the immuneACCESS table is served through TCRdb, limited to in-frame sequences with V and J called. Missing clones are a known gap in these copies; in checked studies unresolved V genes cover under half, and the rest lacks a known reason. The sample data list approximately 260,000 clones, and roughly 20% of these were observed just once. The top ten constitute roughly 0.028% of the sample. The sample taken for sequencing was naive CD4+ T cells from blood. Reading the label with the study, this specimen's cell subset or site is: true naive CD4+ T cells. The receptors were gathered from a middle-aged woman with type 1 diabetes.

The V and J genes are TRBV7-9 and TRBJ2-3, with D maybe TRBD2 (6 bases). The V gene's germline CDR1 is SEHNR and CDR2 FQNEAQ (reference sequence). The CDR3 is 16 amino acids. With 6 bases removed from V and 3 bases from J, the gap between germline ends came to 19 bases. This chain's CDR3 is CASSLDLGGSTDTQYF. The DNA for the CDR3 is TGTGCCAGCAGTCTGGACCTGGGGGGTTCGACAGATACGCAGTATTTT. Full variable domain (rest looked up from reference TRBV7-9 and TRBJ2-3): DTGVSQNPRHKITKRGQNVTFRCDPISEHNRLYWYRQTLGQGPEFLTYFQNEAQLEKSRLLSDRFSAERPKGSFSTLEIQRTEQGDSAMYLCASSLDLGGSTDTQYFGPGTRLTVL.

This clone was found a few times. The J gene is TRBJ2-1, the V gene TRBV30; 10 positions agree with TRBD1. Trimming took 8 bases from V and 4 from J; bases not matched to a gene: 8. The CDR3 has 14 residues. Looked up from germline, CDR1 is GTSNPN and CDR2 is SVGIG (reference sequence). The CDR3 loop reads CAIRPGQGYNEQFF. The CDR3 coding sequence is TGTGCCATCCGTCCGGGACAGGGGTACAATGAGCAGTTCTTC.

The J gene is TRBJ2-1, the V gene TRBV7-2; TRBD1 agrees at 12 bases. Per the germline V gene, CDR1 is SGHTA and CDR2 is FQGNSA. The CDR3 runs 14 residues. V shed 4 bases and J 9 bases; nucleotides not matched to a gene: 4. Here the CDR3 reads CASSSGTGGGEQFF. CDR3 coding DNA: TGTGCCAGCAGCTCCGGGACAGGGGGCGGTGAGCAGTTCTTC.

The sample holds a few counts of this clone. This chain links TRBV7-2 with TRBJ2-1; D not resolved. Germline values: CDR1 SGHTA, CDR2 FQGNSA. V gave up 1 base and J gave up 7 bases, with 8 bases separating them. The CDR3 has 13 residues. In DNA, the CDR3 is TGTGCCAGCAGCTTAGGTCGGCGGAATGAGCAGTTCTTC. It encodes CASSLGRRNEQFF.

V and J are TRBV9 and TRBJ1-1; no reliable D call. V lost 0 bases and J lost 4, with 7 bases in between. The CDR3 loop spans 13 amino acids. Germline V lookup: CDR1 SGDLS, CDR2 YYNGEE. CDR3 sequence reads: CASSVDQFTEAFF. The CDR3 nucleotides are TGTGCCAGCAGCGTAGATCAGTTCACTGAAGCTTTCTTT. The entire variable domain, with the rest obtained from reference TRBV9 and TRBJ1-1, is as follows: DSGVTQTPKHLITATGQRVTLRCSPRSGDLSVYWYQQSLDQGLQFLIQYYNGEERAKGNILERFSAQQFPDLHSELNLSSLELGDSALYFCASSVDQFTEAFFGQGTRLTVV.

The chain joins TRBV4-3 to TRBJ2-4, with 7 positions matching TRBD2. Germline trimming cut 0 bases from V and 7 bases from J; bases unmatched to any gene: 3. The CDR3 is 14 residues long. Germline-derived CDR1 and CDR2 are LGHNA and YSLEER. In DNA, the CDR3 is TGCGCCAGCAGCCAAGACCCCGGGAGGAACATTCAGTACTTC. As protein: CASSQDPGRNIQYF.

This clone was found a few times. CDR3 DNA sequence: TGCAGCGCTCATCCGACAGGGAAGGTATTAACTGAAGCTTTCTTT. Protein product: CSAHPTGKVLTEAFF. The J gene is TRBJ1-1, the V gene TRBV29-1, with 7 nucleotides matching TRBD1. With 7 bases clipped from V and 5 bases from J, the junction kept 16 bases outside the gene matches. CDR1 SQVTM and CDR2 ANQGSEA come from the germline V gene. The CDR3 sequence is 15 residues long.

The chain carries TRBV7-9 and TRBJ2-1; maybe TRBD1 (5 bases). CDR1 SEHNR and CDR2 FQNEAQ come from the germline V gene (reference sequence). This CDR3 region has 16 residues. Deletions cut 6 bases from V and 3 bases from J, with 18 bases between. CDR3 region: CASREHMDNDYNEQFF. For the CDR3, the DNA is TGTGCCAGCAGAGAGCACATGGACAACGACTACAATGAGCAGTTCTTC.

This clone came up a few times. The chain couples TRBV28 to TRBJ1-5; TRBD1 matches 8 bases. The CDR3 runs 15 residues. Trimming cost V 2 bases and J 7 bases; bases outside gene matches: 7. The V gene's germline CDR1 is MDHEN and CDR2 SYDVKM. CDR3 coding DNA: TGTGCCAGCAGTTTACTGGGGACAGGCGGGCAGCCCCAGCATTTT. This encodes CASSLLGTGGQPQHF.